Shown below are 24 T cell receptor beta chains from a single sample sequenced in a study of blood T cells in healthy people across ages. A second about 7 to 12 cycle PCR used barcoded and J-beta primers. Each CDR3 protein gets one entry after TCRdb re-called the 5' RACE reads with MiXCR. The repertoire holds roughly 700,000 distinct CDR3 sequences, with around 49% as singletons. The source material was blood. These receptors were taken from a woman aged 60-70 years in good health.

About this clonotype itself: The junction differs from germline at one of its ends, possibly a read error. The V gene is TRBV5-6, the J gene TRBJ2-5; D might be TRBD1 (6 bases). In germline, CDR1 is SGHDT, CDR2 YYEEEE. The CDR3 spans 14 residues. CDR3 protein: CANSLWDTQETQYF. In DNA form, the CDR3 reads TGTGCCAACAGCTTGTGGGACACTCAAGAGACCCAGTACTTC.

This clonotype was detected only a few times. This sequence joins TRBV4-2 and TRBJ2-1; a possible D gene is TRBD1 (5 bases). V was shortened by 0 bases and J by 1 base, with 13 bases between the two germline ends. The CDR3 spans 17 residues. CDR1 is LGHNA and CDR2 is YNFKEQ in the germline V gene. The CDR3 DNA follows: TGTGCCAGCAGCCAAGATCCACGGCGGACATCCTACAATGAGCAGTTCTTC. It encodes CASSQDPRRTSYNEQFF.

This clonotype was observed a handful of times. The V gene is TRBV28, the J gene TRBJ1-2; D not certain. CDR1 is MDHEN, CDR2 SYDVKM, per germline. The V gene lost 4 bases and the J gene lost 6 bases, with 12 bases spanning the gap. This CDR3 is 13 amino acids long. The CDR3 here is CASSWRAGNGYTF. As DNA, the CDR3 is TGTGCCAGCAGTTGGAGGGCAGGCAATGGCTACACCTTC.

A remark on this clonotype: This may arise from a read error, as a much more abundant clone is one base away. The V call is TRBV4-2, the J call TRBJ2-4; 7 bases map to TRBD1. CDR1 LGHNA and CDR2 YNFKEQ come from the germline V gene. The CDR3 runs 14 residues. The CDR3, as DNA: TGTGCCAACAGCAGGGGGTTAGCCAAAAACATTCAGTACTTC. Its translation is CANSRGLAKNIQYF.

The chain combines TRBV27 with TRBJ2-5, with D possibly TRBD1 on 5 matching bases. There are 13 residues in the CDR3. V was clipped by 7 bases and J by 11 bases, with 20 bases between them. The V gene's germline CDR1 is MNHEY and CDR2 SMNVEV (reference sequence). The CDR3 spells CASMFGIRGEQYF. The CDR3 DNA follows: TGTGCCAGCATGTTTGGGATTAGGGGTGAGCAGTACTTC.

This clonotype was observed a handful of times. V and J are TRBV2 and TRBJ1-6; D call uncertain. The CDR3 covers 16 residues. Trimming left V 8 bases short and J 4 bases short, with 18 bases between. Germline loops: CDR1 SNHLY, CDR2 FYNNEI. The CDR3: CASLPRASQYNSPLHF. The CDR3 nucleotides read TGTGCCAGCCTACCCCGGGCCAGCCAGTATAATTCACCCCTCCACTTT.

The gene calls are TRBV27 and TRBJ2-5; TRBD1 aligns across 8 bases. Germline V CDR1 and CDR2: MNHEY, SMNVEV (reference sequence). V was pared by 5 bases and J by 9 bases, with 11 bases of the junction left unmatched. The CDR3 contains 14 residues. The CDR3 region has the DNA TGTGCCAGCAGTCCCGGGACAGGACCTCGGGCCCAGTACTTC. Protein: CASSPGTGPRAQYF.

The genes are TRBV10-3 and TRBJ2-1; TRBD2 might be the D (6 bases). The CDR3 loop spans 17 amino acids. From germline, CDR1 is ENHRY and CDR2 SYGVKD. The V and J ends lost 0 bases and 6 bases respectively, with 18 bases between them. CDR3 region: CAISESGGRAPLNEQFF. In nucleotides, the CDR3 is TGTGCCATCAGTGAGTCCGGGGGACGAGCGCCCCTCAATGAGCAGTTCTTC.

The chain couples TRBV29-1 to TRBJ2-1; the match to TRBD1 covers 7 bases. V gave up 1 base and J gave up 6 bases; unmatched junction bases: 12. The CDR3 is made up of 16 amino acids. From germline, CDR1 is SQVTM and CDR2 ANQGSEA. The CDR3 here is CSVEGGWGQILNEQFF. The CDR3 nucleotides are TGCAGCGTTGAAGGTGGTTGGGGACAGATACTCAATGAGCAGTTCTTC.

The CDR3: CASRTSGQHYNEQFF. The CDR3 coding sequence is TGTGCCAGCCGGACTAGCGGACAACACTACAATGAGCAGTTCTTC. This chain uses TRBV2 with TRBJ2-1, with 10 nucleotides matching TRBD2. The CDR3 totals 15 residues. CDR1 SNHLY and CDR2 FYNNEI come from the germline V gene. Germline trimming cut 8 bases from V and 3 bases from J; bases unmatched to any gene: 7.

This clonotype has only a few counts. The J gene is TRBJ2-7, the V gene TRBV5-8; 7 bases are shared with TRBD2. Losses at the gene ends were 2 bases for V and 7 bases for J; bases not matched to a gene: 9. The CDR3 totals 14 residues. Germline V CDR1 and CDR2: SGHTS, YDEGEE. The CDR3 loop reads CASSFRGEHNEQYF. The CDR3 DNA is TGTGCCAGCAGCTTCCGGGGGGAACACAATGAGCAGTACTTC.

The chain recombines TRBV20-1 with TRBJ2-1, with TRBD2 matching 7 bases. CDR1 is DFQATT and CDR2 is SNEGSKA in the germline V gene (reference sequence). The CDR3 contains 15 residues. J gave up 0 bases and V 3 bases, and 5 bases lay outside the gene matches. This chain's CDR3 is CSASSGTNSYNEQFF. The CDR3 DNA sequence: TGCAGTGCTAGTTCCGGGACTAACTCCTACAATGAGCAGTTCTTC.

This chain uses TRBV20-1 with TRBJ2-4; TRBD1 aligns across 11 bases. CDR3 length: 12 residues. V was clipped by 6 bases and J by 8 bases; unmatched bases: 3. The V gene's germline CDR1 is DFQATT and CDR2 SNEGSKA (reference sequence). In nucleotides, the CDR3 is TGCAGTGCACCGGGACAGGGGGACATTCAGTACTTC. Translated: CSAPGQGDIQYF.

The V and J genes are TRBV27 and TRBJ2-1; D is perhaps TRBD2 (5 bases). CDR1 and CDR2 (germline): MNHEY, SMNVEV (reference sequence). CDR3 length: 15 amino acids. The V and J ends lost 5 bases and 5 bases respectively, with 16 bases between them. CDR3 bases: TGTGCCAGCAGTCTCGGGGTAGCATCCGACAATGAGCAGTTCTTC. It specifies CASSLGVASDNEQFF.

The chain carries TRBV4-1 and TRBJ1-2; the D gene is possibly TRBD1 (5 bases). The CDR3 is 13 residues long. Trimming cost V 5 bases and J 6 bases, with 13 bases left between them. The germline gives CDR1 MGHRA, CDR2 YSYEKL. CDR3 loop: CASSIDSYNGYTF. The DNA for the CDR3 is TGCGCCAGCAGCATCGACAGCTATAATGGCTACACCTTC.

This chain uses TRBV12-3 or TRBV12-4 with TRBJ2-4; the D is unclear. This CDR3 region has 14 residues. V lost 7 bases to trimming and J lost 0 bases, with 10 bases between them. CDR3 region: CASTILGAKNIQYF. The CDR3 bases are TGTGCCAGCACCATCCTAGGAGCCAAAAACATTCAGTACTTC.

This chain uses TRBV18 with TRBJ2-1; D gene ambiguous. The CDR3 sequence is 13 residues long. Germline loops: CDR1 KGHSH, CDR2 LQKENI. The ends were cut back, 2 bases at V and 4 bases at J, with 6 bases in the middle. CDR3 amino acids: CASSPNSYNEQFF. CDR3 sequence (DNA): TGTGCCAGCTCACCAAACTCTTACAATGAGCAGTTCTTC.

CDR3 DNA: TGTGCCAGTAGTATTACCTCGAGGGTTTTAACCTACAATGAGCAGTTCTTC. Translating it yields CASSITSRVLTYNEQFF. V usage is TRBV19 and J usage is TRBJ2-1; D may be TRBD2 (5 bases). Germline V lookup: CDR1 LNHDA, CDR2 SQIVND (reference sequence). The CDR3 is 17 residues long. V shed 3 bases and J shed 2 bases, with 17 bases lying between them.

The chain employs TRBV6-1 and TRBJ1-5, with a tentative D call TRBD1 (6 bases). V lost 5 bases and J 4 bases, leaving 15 bases between the germline ends. Germline-derived CDR1 and CDR2 are MNHNS and SASEGT. The CDR3 has 15 amino acids. The CDR3 nucleotides read TGTGCCAGCAGTCCGCAGGAGGGGGGTAATCAGCCCCAGCATTTT. The encoded protein is CASSPQEGGNQPQHF.

The chain has TRBV10-3 and TRBJ2-2; 7 bases map to TRBD2. V was clipped by 5 bases and J by 6 bases; unmatched bases: 3. The CDR3 is 13 amino acids. CDR1 is ENHRY and CDR2 is SYGVKD in the germline V gene. In DNA, the CDR3 is TGTGCCATCAGTCCTGGGGGGGCCGGGGAGCTGTTTTTT. Translation: CAISPGGAGELFF.

This clonotype was observed once. The gene calls are TRBV7-3 and TRBJ2-3, with D perhaps matching TRBD1 (6 bases). From germline, CDR1 is SGHTA and CDR2 FQGTGA. CDR3 length equals 15 residues. Trimming left V 0 bases short and J 2 bases short, with 9 bases between. The CDR3 region is CASSLTPGDTDTQYF. DNA of the CDR3: TGTGCCAGCAGCTTAACGCCAGGGGACACAGATACGCAGTATTTT.

The chain is built from TRBV25-1 and TRBJ2-3; 10 nucleotides line up with TRBD2. CDR1 and CDR2 (germline): MGHDK, SYGVNS. The CDR3 covers 18 residues. Trimming at V came to 3 bases and at J to 2 bases, leaving 11 bases not matched to a gene. The CDR3 DNA sequence: TGTGCCAGCAGTGACCCCATTTCGCTAGCGGGAGACACAGATACGCAGTATTTT. As protein: CASSDPISLAGDTDTQYF.

This clonotype was recorded many times. J is TRBJ2-7 and V is TRBV20-1, with 9 bases aligning to TRBD1. V shed 3 bases, J shed 3 bases, and the junction held 6 bases outside the gene matches. CDR1 is DFQATT and CDR2 is SNEGSKA in the germline V gene (reference sequence). The CDR3 extends over 14 amino acids. CDR3 in DNA: TGCAGTGCTAGCACAGGGGGCTTGAACTACGAGCAGTACTTC. Protein product: CSASTGGLNYEQYF.

CDR3 residues: CSARPDDRDANYGYTF. In nucleotides, the CDR3 is TGCAGTGCTAGACCCGATGACCGGGACGCGAACTATGGCTACACCTTC. This chain uses TRBV20-1 with TRBJ1-2, with D perhaps matching TRBD1 (5 bases). Trimming stripped 2 bases from V and 2 bases from J, with 18 bases between. The CDR3 totals 16 residues. Germline V gives CDR1 DFQATT, CDR2 SNEGSKA (reference sequence).